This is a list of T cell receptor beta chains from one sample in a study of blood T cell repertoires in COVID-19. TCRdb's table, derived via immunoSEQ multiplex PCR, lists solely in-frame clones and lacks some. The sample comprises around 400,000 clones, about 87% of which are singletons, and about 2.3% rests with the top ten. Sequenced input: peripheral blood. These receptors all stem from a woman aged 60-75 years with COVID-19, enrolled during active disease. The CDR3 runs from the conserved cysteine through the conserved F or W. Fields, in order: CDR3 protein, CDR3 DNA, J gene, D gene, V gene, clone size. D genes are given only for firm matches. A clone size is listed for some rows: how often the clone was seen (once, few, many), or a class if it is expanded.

cdr3_aa: CAWSRTGGTAEAFF
cdr3_nt: TGTGCCTGGAGTAGGACAGGGGGCACCGCTGAAGCTTTCTTT
j_call: TRBJ1-1
d_call: TRBD1
v_call: TRBV30
clone_size: once

cdr3_aa: CASSVEGAAGNTIYF
cdr3_nt: TGTGCCAGCAGCGTAGAGGGGGCCGCTGGAAACACCATATATTTT
j_call: TRBJ1-3
d_call: TRBD1
v_call: TRBV9
clone_size: NA

cdr3_aa: CASSYSMRAQGAFF
cdr3_nt: TGTGCCAGCAGTTACTCGATGAGGGCCCAGGGGGCTTTCTTT
j_call: TRBJ1-1
d_call: NA
v_call: TRBV6-5
clone_size: NA

cdr3_aa: CASSVAGGTNTGELFF
cdr3_nt: TGTGCCAGCAGTGTAGCGGGGGGGACGAACACCGGGGAGCTGTTTTTT
j_call: TRBJ2-2
d_call: TRBD2
v_call: TRBV6-2/TRBV6-3
clone_size: NA

cdr3_aa: CASSQWTGGHGYTF
cdr3_nt: TGCGCCAGCAGTCAGTGGACAGGGGGGCATGGCTACACCTTC
j_call: TRBJ1-2
d_call: TRBD1
v_call: TRBV23-1
clone_size: NA

cdr3_aa: CASSMTGGITEAFF
cdr3_nt: TGTGCCAGTAGTATGACAGGGGGCATTACTGAAGCTTTCTTT
j_call: TRBJ1-1
d_call: TRBD1
v_call: TRBV19
clone_size: NA

cdr3_aa: CASSLDSPEVAEAFF
cdr3_nt: TGCGCCAGCAGCTTGGACTCCCCGGAGGTCGCTGAAGCTTTCTTT
j_call: TRBJ1-1
d_call: NA
v_call: TRBV5-1
clone_size: NA

cdr3_aa: CASSVVWDGSEAFF
cdr3_nt: TGTGCCAGCAGCGTAGTATGGGACGGGAGCGAAGCTTTCTTT
j_call: TRBJ1-1
d_call: NA
v_call: TRBV9
clone_size: NA

cdr3_aa: CASAPSESYGYTF
cdr3_nt: TGTGCCAGTGCCCCCTCGGAGAGCTATGGCTACACCTTC
j_call: TRBJ1-2
d_call: NA
v_call: TRBV19
clone_size: NA

cdr3_aa: CASSAGHVYEQYF
cdr3_nt: TGTGCCAGCAGCGCGGGACACGTCTACGAGCAGTACTTC
j_call: TRBJ2-7
d_call: NA
v_call: TRBV9
clone_size: NA

cdr3_aa: CSVVKAGSYTF
cdr3_nt: TGCAGCGTTGTTAAGGCGGGAAGCTACACCTTC
j_call: TRBJ1-2
d_call: NA
v_call: TRBV29-1
clone_size: NA

cdr3_aa: CASSAYTGLSSYEQYF
cdr3_nt: TGCGCCAGCAGCGCATATACAGGGTTAAGCTCCTACGAGCAGTACTTC
j_call: TRBJ2-7
d_call: NA
v_call: TRBV5-1
clone_size: NA

cdr3_aa: CASSASGTGGTDTQYF
cdr3_nt: TGCGCCAGCAGCGCATCCGGGACAGGAGGCACAGATACGCAGTATTTT
j_call: TRBJ2-3
d_call: TRBD1
v_call: TRBV5-1
clone_size: once

cdr3_aa: CASSQQGPPGELFF
cdr3_nt: TGTGCCAGCAGTCAACAGGGTCCCCCCGGGGAGCTGTTTTTT
j_call: TRBJ2-2
d_call: NA
v_call: TRBV11-2
clone_size: once

cdr3_aa: CASSLTGRNYGYTF
cdr3_nt: TGTGCCAGCAGCTTAACTGGGCGAAACTATGGCTACACCTTC
j_call: TRBJ1-2
d_call: NA
v_call: TRBV7-9
clone_size: NA

cdr3_aa: CASSSRTGTRKLFF
cdr3_nt: TGTGCCAGCAGCTCTCGGACAGGTACCCGAAAACTGTTTTTT
j_call: TRBJ1-4
d_call: TRBD1
v_call: TRBV5-8
clone_size: NA

cdr3_aa: CASNLGGAQDEKLFF
cdr3_nt: TGTGCCAGCAACCTCGGGGGGGCGCAAGACGAAAAACTGTTTTTT
j_call: TRBJ1-4
d_call: NA
v_call: TRBV2
clone_size: many

cdr3_aa: CASSNSGQGASYNSPLHF
cdr3_nt: TGTGCCAGCAGCAACTCGGGACAGGGGGCCTCCTATAATTCACCCCTCCACTTT
j_call: TRBJ1-6
d_call: TRBD1
v_call: TRBV5-5
clone_size: NA

cdr3_aa: CASSLARDNEQFF
cdr3_nt: TGTGCCAGCAGCTTAGCACGGGACAATGAGCAGTTCTTC
j_call: TRBJ2-1
d_call: NA
v_call: TRBV7-2
clone_size: NA

cdr3_aa: CASSPSLGTQNSPLHF
cdr3_nt: TGTGCCAGCTCACCATCTCTCGGGACACAAAATTCACCCCTCCACTTT
j_call: TRBJ1-6
d_call: NA
v_call: TRBV18
clone_size: once